What follows are 4 T cell receptor beta chains derived from one specimen sequenced in a study of CD8+CD57+ T cells in acquired aplastic anemia. The template for TCR beta VDJ and CDR3 sequence profiling was genomic DNA. Via MiXCR, TCRdb re-called the reads, giving one row per CDR3 protein. The sample holds around 430,000 distinct CDR3 sequences, more than 25% seen once. Those patients picked for sequencing had displayed CD8+CD57+ cell expansion on flow cytometry. The specimen sequenced was sorted CD4+, CD8+, or CD8+CD57+ T cells (not recorded which) from PBMCs. The source is a human donor with aplastic anemia.

V gene TRBV10-3 combines with J gene TRBJ1-1; 9 nucleotides match TRBD1. Germline V CDR1 and CDR2: ENHRY, SYGVKD. This CDR3 is built from 14 residues. Losses at the gene ends were 10 bases for V and 1 base for J; bases not matched to a gene: 7. CDR3 bases: TGTGCCACCTGGACAGGGGCCGCGAACACTGAAGCTTTCTTT. It encodes CATWTGAANTEAFF.

Concerning this clonotype itself: The conserved final phenylalanine or tryptophan is absent from the CDR3, which likely points to a read error. This sequence joins TRBV9 and TRBJ2-5, with D unresolved. Trimming took 3 bases from V and 1 from J, leaving 16 bases between them. The CDR3 consists of 16 residues. CDR1 and CDR2 (germline): SGDLS, YYNGEE. CDR3 coding DNA: TGTGCCAGCAGCGGACCACCGGCCCGAGTCCAAGAGACCCAGTACATC. Amino acids: CASSGPPARVQETQYI.

This clonotype was counted many times. The chain joins TRBV29-1 to TRBJ1-1; D possibly corresponds to TRBD1 (6 bases). In germline, CDR1 is SQVTM, CDR2 ANQGSEA. CDR3 size: 13 residues. Trimming cost V 4 bases and J 3 bases, with 12 bases left between them. The CDR3 DNA sequence: TGCAGCGTTGGCAGGGGAGAGGACACTGAAGCTTTCTTT. As protein: CSVGRGEDTEAFF.

This clonotype was observed many times. The chain carries TRBV24-1 and TRBJ2-1; the D gene is possibly TRBD1 (6 bases). Trimming removed 4 bases at V and 7 bases at J, with 19 bases between. There are 16 residues in the CDR3. CDR1 is KGHDR, CDR2 SFDVKD, per germline. CDR3 DNA sequence: TGTGCCACCAGTGACCCGCAACCAGGGCAGGGGAATGAGCAGTTCTTC. This sequence encodes CATSDPQPGQGNEQFF.